This T cell receptor beta chain was identified during a study of blood T cell repertoires in COVID-19. Turning to the study itself: From the United States, Italy and Spain came samples of acute and convalescent COVID-19. T cells, B-cell-depleted T cells, or PBMCs supplied cDNA or gDNA.

There are a few counts of this clone. In the source study's methods: Quantification of nucleated cells was approximated via reference gene primer amplification. Sequencing used immunoSEQ multiplex PCR; TCRdb keeps in-frame clones, though not all of them. The V and J calls and clone size come from that table; D and trimming were worked out from the DNA. The sample records 16,000 or so clones, 87% being singletons. Germline lookup yields CDR1 KGHSH and CDR2 LQKENI. The CDR3 is made up of 17 amino acids. V gave up 1 base and J gave up 4 bases; unmatched junction bases: 10. The TCR comes from a human donor in a cohort sampled during active COVID-19. Specimen: peripheral blood. The chain links TRBV18 to TRBJ1-3; 7 bases align to TRBD1. CDR3 bases: TGTGCCAGCTCACCACAGAAGGTACAGGGGAGAGGAAACACCATATATTTT. It is translated as CASSPQKVQGRGNTIYF.